This TCR beta chain came from a study of T cell repertoires in cytomegalovirus infection. As for the study in general: Carrying CMV and the relevant HLA type showed in public TCR beta signatures.

The germline V gene has CDR1 LNHNV and CDR2 YYDKDF (reference sequence). The CDR3 spans 15 residues. Trimming took 3 bases from V and 1 from J, leaving 9 bases between them. TCRdb re-called the reads with MiXCR, one entry per CDR3 protein. The sample records roughly 180,000 distinct CDR3 sequences, approximately 28% being singletons. Sequencing was carried out using PBMCs. This chain connects TRBV15 to TRBJ2-2; D is undetermined. The sequence was collected from a human donor in good health (CMV status not recorded). Some clones in this sample may be carry-over from other donors' samples. Here the CDR3 DNA reads TGTGCCACCAGCAGGGTTCTAGGGAACACCGGGGAGCTGTTTTTT. It specifies CATSRVLGNTGELFF.